The rows below give T cell receptor beta chains drawn from one sample of a study of regulatory T cells in long-lasting Graves disease. TCRdb re-analysed the multiplex PCR reads in MiXCR, keeping a single row per CDR3 protein. The sample lists under 500,000 distinct CDR3 sequences; around 21% were seen once. The sample in question was peripheral blood mononuclear cells (PBMCs), obtained when the disease was refractory, from a patient treated with antithyroid drugs. The receptors were sampled from a female donor with Graves disease. Each CDR3 is given with its conserved first and last residue. D genes are given only for firm matches. Clone size, where shown, is once, few, many, or a class for clones that have expanded.

CDR3 length: 14; V gene: TRBV7-2; J gene: TRBJ2-7; clone size: -; D gene: -; CDR3 DNA: TGTGCCAGCAGCCAGGACAGCTACTCCTACGAGCAGTACTTC; CDR3 protein: CASSQDSYSYEQYF
CDR3 length: 19; V gene: TRBV30; J gene: TRBJ1-3; clone size: -; D gene: -; CDR3 DNA: TGTGCCTGGAGTGTACCGTGGATTCAACTGAAAGCTACTGGAAACACCATATATTTT; CDR3 protein: CAWSVPWIQLKATGNTIYF
CDR3 length: 17; V gene: TRBV20-1; J gene: TRBJ2-4; clone size: many; D gene: -; CDR3 DNA: TGCAGTGCTAGAGGGGGGTGGGGGGAACTAGCCAAAAACATTCAGTACTTC; CDR3 protein: CSARGGWGELAKNIQYF
CDR3 length: 15; V gene: TRBV30; J gene: TRBJ1-3; clone size: few; D gene: TRBD1; CDR3 DNA: TGTGCCTGGAGCCACGGACAGGGGGCTGGAAACACCATATATTTT; CDR3 protein: CAWSHGQGAGNTIYF
CDR3 length: 11; V gene: TRBV19; J gene: TRBJ2-1; clone size: few; D gene: -; CDR3 DNA: TGTGCCAGTATGAGCAGTCAAGAGCAGTTCTTC; CDR3 protein: CASMSSQEQFF
CDR3 length: 16; V gene: TRBV5-1; J gene: TRBJ2-5; clone size: -; D gene: -; CDR3 DNA: TGCGCCAGCAGTTCCACAACCGGGACCCCGGACGAGACCCAGTACTTC; CDR3 protein: CASSSTTGTPDETQYF
CDR3 length: 15; V gene: TRBV29-1; J gene: TRBJ2-2; clone size: -; D gene: TRBD2; CDR3 DNA: TGCAGCGTTGGACTAGCGGGAGGCCGGGCCGGGGAGCTGTTTTTT; CDR3 protein: CSVGLAGGRAGELFF
CDR3 length: 14; V gene: TRBV29-1; J gene: TRBJ2-2; clone size: -; D gene: -; CDR3 DNA: TGCAGCGTTAAGGGTTGGTCGAACACCGGGGAGCTGTTTTTT; CDR3 protein: CSVKGWSNTGELFF
CDR3 length: 17; V gene: TRBV4-1; J gene: TRBJ1-3; clone size: few; D gene: -; CDR3 DNA: TGCGCCGCCAGCAGCCAAGAGGGACCGAACTCTGGAAACACCATATATTTT; CDR3 protein: CAASSQEGPNSGNTIYF
CDR3 length: 15; V gene: TRBV12-3/TRBV12-4; J gene: TRBJ2-1; clone size: -; D gene: TRBD1; CDR3 DNA: TGTGCCAGCAGTTTCGGGACAGGGTGGGGGGATGAGCAGTTCTTC; CDR3 protein: CASSFGTGWGDEQFF